This TCR beta chain came from a study of OX40 agonist ivuxolimab in advanced cancers. The overall study: Cohort: roughly 79% men, mean age around 55, aged about 23 to 79. Treatment received earlier with anti-PD-1, anti-PD-L1 or anti-CTLA-4 agents was allowed, and under 50% had some.

Study-level results: Relative to CD4+, CD8+ T cells held more expanded clones on average.

V gave up 1 base and J gave up 3 bases, with 9 bases separating them. Looked up from germline, CDR1 is GTSNPN and CDR2 is SVGIG (reference sequence). The CDR3 has 14 residues. The assay was immunoSEQ multiplex PCR, and TCRdb's table has in-frame clones only and misses some. This table has 41,000 or so clones, approximately 87% appearing once. Comment on this clone: Its antigen remains unidentified.

Sequences were derived from CD4+ or CD8+ T cells sorted from blood, sampled in a trial of the OX40 agonist ivuxolimab. The chain carries TRBV30 and TRBJ1-4; possibly TRBD1 for D (5 bases). This TCR was sampled from an adult with an advanced solid tumor such as melanoma, head and neck, liver or kidney cancer. CDR3 sequence: CAWSGGQPNEKLFF. The DNA for the CDR3 is TGTGCCTGGAGTGGGGGCCAGCCTAATGAAAAACTGTTTTTT.